Here is one TCR beta chain with its context. Enrolment of Seattle patients took place during active infection, and they were followed longitudinally. CDR3 size: 19 residues. V lost 0 bases and J 0 bases, leaving 21 bases between the germline ends. Germline CDR1 reads SGHNT; CDR2 reads YENEEA. Only in-frame clones appear in the TCRdb table, and some are missing; sequencing was by immunoSEQ multiplex PCR. The sample has 450,000 or so clones; around 90% are singletons. The data were taken from a study of blood T cell repertoires in COVID-19. Turning to the study itself: The origin of the acute and convalescent COVID-19 samples was the United States, Italy and Spain. The cDNA or gDNA used as material had been derived from T cells, B-cell-depleted T cells, or PBMCs.

The sequencing sample was made of peripheral blood. The TCR sequence derives from a man between 18 and 29 years old with COVID-19, enrolled during active disease. J is TRBJ2-7 and V is TRBV11-3; TRBD2 is a possible D gene (5 bases). The CDR3: CASSLDPRLERTYSYEQYF. As DNA, the CDR3 is TGTGCCAGCAGCTTAGATCCCCGCCTGGAGCGGACTTACTCCTACGAGCAGTACTTC.